Below, 16 T cell receptor beta chains from the same sample are listed, as sequenced in a study of CD8 T cells in ankylosing spondylitis. TCRdb reprocessed the 5' RACE reads with MiXCR, giving one entry per CDR3 protein. Here the sample spans approximately 250,000 distinct CDR3 sequences, roughly 32% being singletons. Sequenced: blood, either unsorted or a sorted T cell fraction (not recorded which). The receptors derive from a male donor with ankylosing spondylitis or in good health (not recorded which).

This sequence joins TRBV18 and TRBJ1-1; 7 bases match TRBD1. The V gene end was trimmed by 4 bases and the J gene end by 7 bases; junction bases not matched to a gene: 3. Germline CDR1 is KGHSH and CDR2 is LQKENI. The CDR3 is made up of 12 amino acids. CDR3: CASSQQGNEAFF. The CDR3 DNA reads as TGTGCCAGCTCACAACAGGGGAATGAAGCTTTCTTT.

This chain uses TRBV15 with TRBJ1-6; D gene unclear. Germline CDR1 LNHNV, CDR2 YYDKDF (reference sequence). The CDR3 spans 16 residues. Between the trimmed V and J ends, which lost 1 base and 10 bases, there was a span of 17 bases. DNA of the CDR3: TGTGCCACCAGCAGAGGACCGGGCATTCGGGCCTCACCCCTCCACTTT. Its translation is CATSRGPGIRASPLHF.

This clonotype has a handful of counts. J is TRBJ1-1 and V is TRBV7-6, with D perhaps TRBD1 (5 bases). V lost 5 bases and J 1 base, leaving 14 bases between the germline ends. Germline V gives CDR1 SGHVS, CDR2 FNYEAQ. CDR3 length: 15 amino acids. CDR3 region: CASSPYGGPNTEAFF. In nucleotides, the CDR3 is TGTGCCAGCAGCCCTTATGGGGGACCGAACACTGAAGCTTTCTTT. Full variable domain (outside the CDR3, taken from reference TRBV7-6 and TRBJ1-1): GAGVSQSPRYKVTKRGQDVALRCDPISGHVSLYWYRQALGQGPEFLTYFNYEAQQDKSGLPNDRFSAERPEGSISTLTIQRTEQRDSAMYRCASSPYGGPNTEAFFGQGTRLTVV.

This clonotype was seen a handful of times. This chain joins TRBV12-3 or TRBV12-4 and TRBJ2-7; maybe TRBD2 (5 bases). The V end lost 2 bases, the J end lost 6 bases, and 14 bases lay between the germline ends. This CDR3 contains 14 residues. CDR3 sequence (DNA): TGTGCCAGCAGTTTAAATTCGGGGATGGGCGAGCAGTACTTC. Translation: CASSLNSGMGEQYF.

This clonotype has more than one count but fewer than ten. The chain combines TRBV27 with TRBJ2-1; D unresolved. Looked up from germline, CDR1 is MNHEY and CDR2 is SMNVEV (reference sequence). The CDR3 is made up of 14 amino acids. Trimming left V 3 bases short and J 0 bases short, with 6 bases between. The CDR3: CASSFLVSYNEQFF. DNA for the CDR3: TGTGCCAGCAGTTTTCTCGTCTCCTACAATGAGCAGTTCTTC.

The chain recombines TRBV29-1 with TRBJ2-3, with unresolved D. V lost 4 bases and J lost 2, with 4 bases in between. This CDR3 comprises 11 residues. CDR1 SQVTM and CDR2 ANQGSEA come from the germline V gene. DNA of the CDR3: TGCAGCGTTGGCCCCACAGATACGCAGTATTTT. This translates into CSVGPTDTQYF.

The V gene is TRBV6-1, the J gene TRBJ2-7, with TRBD1 identical over 10 bases. Germline V CDR1 and CDR2: MNHNS, SASEGT. The length of the CDR3 is 18 residues. Unmatched junction bases numbered 15, after V lost 6 bases and J lost 1 base. CDR3 amino acids: CASRSLKPGQGPSYEQYF. The CDR3 coding sequence is TGTGCCAGCAGATCGTTGAAACCGGGACAGGGGCCTTCCTACGAGCAGTACTTC.

The genes are TRBV15 and TRBJ2-3; D is undetermined. The CDR3 is 14 amino acids. Trimming took 0 bases from V and 0 from J, leaving 4 bases between them. The germline gives CDR1 LNHNV, CDR2 YYDKDF (reference sequence). The CDR3 region is CATSRDSSTDTQYF. Written as DNA, the CDR3 is TGTGCCACCAGCAGAGATTCGAGCACAGATACGCAGTATTTT. Full variable domain (rest looked up from reference TRBV15 and TRBJ2-3): DAMVIQNPRYQVTQFGKPVTLSCSQTLNHNVMYWYQQKSSQAPKLLFHYYDKDFNNEADTPDNFQSRRPNTSFCFLDIRSPGLGDTAMYLCATSRDSSTDTQYFGPGTRLTVL.

This clonotype was observed a handful of times. This chain uses TRBV12-3 or TRBV12-4 with TRBJ2-7, with 12 bases lining up with TRBD2. The CDR3 consists of 16 residues. The V segment lost 3 bases and the J segment 2 bases; nucleotides outside the gene matches: 5. The CDR3 bases are TGTGCCAGCAGTTTGGCTAGCGGGGGGGCCACCTACGAGCAGTACTTC. Protein: CASSLASGGATYEQYF.

The genes are TRBV7-9 and TRBJ2-4, with 10 nucleotides matching TRBD2. The CDR3 sequence is 16 residues long. Per germline, CDR1 SEHNR and CDR2 FQNEAQ (reference sequence). V dropped 4 bases and J dropped 9; count of bases not matched to a gene: 12. CDR3 in amino acids: CASSSERGGLVGIQYF. The DNA for the CDR3 is TGTGCCAGCAGCTCAGAGCGGGGGGGCCTTGTAGGCATTCAGTACTTC.

The chain combines TRBV20-1 with TRBJ2-6; 8 nucleotides align to TRBD1. Germline V gene lookup returns CDR1 DFQATT and CDR2 SNEGSKA (reference sequence). This CDR3 has 15 amino acids. V was pared by 6 bases and J by 0 bases, with 4 bases of the junction left unmatched. The CDR3 is CSARTGTSGANVLTF. The CDR3, as DNA: TGCAGTGCGCGGACAGGGACCTCTGGGGCCAACGTCCTGACTTTC.

This clonotype was found a few times. The J gene is TRBJ1-1, the V gene TRBV20-1, with D possibly TRBD1 on 5 matching bases. The CDR3 contains 15 residues. From germline, CDR1 is DFQATT and CDR2 SNEGSKA (reference sequence). Trimming removed 6 bases at V and 0 bases at J, with 17 bases between. For the CDR3, the DNA is TGCAGTGCACCTACGATAGGGGTGCTGAACACTGAAGCTTTCTTT. It codes for CSAPTIGVLNTEAFF.

CDR3 region: CASSLGPSGGAQYF. CDR3 DNA sequence: TGTGCCAGCAGCTTAGGCCCTAGCGGGGGGGCTCAATACTTC. The chain couples TRBV7-6 to TRBJ2-5; 12 bases are shared with TRBD2. CDR1 is SGHVS and CDR2 is FNYEAQ in the germline V gene. This CDR3 spans 14 amino acids. V was clipped by 1 base and J by 14 bases; unmatched bases: 8. The full variable domain, completed using reference TRBV7-6 and TRBJ2-5, is GAGVSQSPRYKVTKRGQDVALRCDPISGHVSLYWYRQALGQGPEFLTYFNYEAQQDKSGLPNDRFSAERPEGSISTLTIQRTEQRDSAMYRCASSLGPSGGAQYFGPGTRLLVL.

This sequence joins TRBV25-1 and TRBJ2-7; D not certain. The CDR3 is 11 residues long. Between the trimmed V and J ends, which lost 7 bases and 5 bases, there was a span of 9 bases. Germline lookup yields CDR1 MGHDK and CDR2 SYGVNS. The CDR3 spells CASTYLNEQYF. DNA of the CDR3: TGTGCCAGCACCTACCTCAACGAGCAGTACTTC.

The table lists this clonotype with a few counts. The chain carries TRBV7-2 and TRBJ2-7; TRBD1 is a possible D gene (5 bases). The CDR3 runs 16 residues. Looked up from germline, CDR1 is SGHTA and CDR2 is FQGNSA. V gave up 1 base and J gave up 2 bases, with 15 bases separating them. The chain's CDR3 is CASSLDNRFTTYEQYF. In nucleotides, the CDR3 is TGTGCCAGCAGCTTAGACAACAGGTTTACGACCTACGAGCAGTACTTC. The full variable domain, with the rest looked up from reference TRBV7-2 and TRBJ2-7, is GAGVSQSPSNKVTEKGKDVELRCDPISGHTALYWYRQSLGQGLEFLIYFQGNSAPDKSGLPSDRFSAERTGGSVSTLTIQRTQQEDSAVYLCASSLDNRFTTYEQYFGPGTRLTVT.

This clonotype was seen more than once but under ten times. This rearrangement joins TRBV5-6 to TRBJ2-4; a weak D match, TRBD1 (5 bases). This CDR3 spans 14 amino acids. CDR1 and CDR2 from the germline V gene are SGHDT and YYEEEE. The V end lost 2 bases, the J end lost 0 bases, and 6 bases lay between the germline ends. Here the CDR3 reads CASSFGQAKNIQYF. DNA of the CDR3: TGTGCCAGCAGCTTCGGACAAGCCAAAAACATTCAGTACTTC.